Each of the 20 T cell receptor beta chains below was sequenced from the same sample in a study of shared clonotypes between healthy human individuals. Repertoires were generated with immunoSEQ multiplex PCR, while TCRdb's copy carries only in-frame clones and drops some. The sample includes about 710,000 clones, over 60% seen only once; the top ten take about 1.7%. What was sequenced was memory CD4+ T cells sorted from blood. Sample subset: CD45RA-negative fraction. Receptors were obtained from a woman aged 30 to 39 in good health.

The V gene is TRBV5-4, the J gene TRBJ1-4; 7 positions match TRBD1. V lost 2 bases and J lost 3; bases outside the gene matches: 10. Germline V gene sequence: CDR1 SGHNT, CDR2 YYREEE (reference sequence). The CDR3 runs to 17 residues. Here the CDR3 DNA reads TGTGCCAGCAGCTTTACGGGCAGGGGGAGACCTAATGAAAAACTGTTTTTT. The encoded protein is CASSFTGRGRPNEKLFF.

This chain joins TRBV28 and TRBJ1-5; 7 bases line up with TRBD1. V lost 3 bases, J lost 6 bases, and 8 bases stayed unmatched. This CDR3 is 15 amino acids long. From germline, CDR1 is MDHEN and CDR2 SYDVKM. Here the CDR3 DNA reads TGTGCCAGCAGTTTCCCGAGGGGGCTGAGTCAGCCCCAGCATTTT. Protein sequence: CASSFPRGLSQPQHF.

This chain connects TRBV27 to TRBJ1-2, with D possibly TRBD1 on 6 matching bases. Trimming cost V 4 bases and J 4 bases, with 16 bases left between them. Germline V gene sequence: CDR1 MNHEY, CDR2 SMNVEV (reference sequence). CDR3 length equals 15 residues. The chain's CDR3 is CASSSTGGASYGYTF. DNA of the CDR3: TGTGCCAGCAGTTCCACCGGGGGCGCTAGCTATGGCTACACCTTC.

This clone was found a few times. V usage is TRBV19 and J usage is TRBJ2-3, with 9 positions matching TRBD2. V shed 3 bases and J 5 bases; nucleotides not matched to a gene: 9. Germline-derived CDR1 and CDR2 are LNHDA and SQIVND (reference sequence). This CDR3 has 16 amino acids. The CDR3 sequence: CASSIRREGRRDTQYF. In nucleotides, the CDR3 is TGTGCCAGTAGTATTCGGCGGGAGGGCCGTCGAGATACGCAGTATTTT.

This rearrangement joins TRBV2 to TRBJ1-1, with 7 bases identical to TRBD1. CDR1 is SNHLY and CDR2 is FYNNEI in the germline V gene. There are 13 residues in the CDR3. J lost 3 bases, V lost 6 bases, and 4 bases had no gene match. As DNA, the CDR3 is TGTGCCAGCAGCCGGGACAGACACACTGAAGCTTTCTTT. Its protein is CASSRDRHTEAFF. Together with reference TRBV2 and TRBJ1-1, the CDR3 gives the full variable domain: EPEVTQTPSHQVTQMGQEVILRCVPISNHLYFYWYRQILGQKVEFLVSFYNNEISEKSEIFDDQFSVERPDGSNFTLKIRSTKLEDSAMYFCASSRDRHTEAFFGQGTRLTVV.

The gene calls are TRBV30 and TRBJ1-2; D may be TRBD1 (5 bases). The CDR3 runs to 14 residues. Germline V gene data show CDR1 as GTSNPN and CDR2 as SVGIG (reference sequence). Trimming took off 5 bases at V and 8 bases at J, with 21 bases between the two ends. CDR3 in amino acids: CAWGRNGGVSGYTF. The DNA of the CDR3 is TGTGCCTGGGGACGGAACGGGGGGGTATCCGGCTACACCTTC.

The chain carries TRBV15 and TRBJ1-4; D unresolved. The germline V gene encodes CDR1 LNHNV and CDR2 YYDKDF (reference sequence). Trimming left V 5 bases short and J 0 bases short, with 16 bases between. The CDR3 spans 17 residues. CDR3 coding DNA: TGTGCCACCAGCTATCGGGCCACTTCTGCAACTAATGAAAAACTGTTTTTT. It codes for CATSYRATSATNEKLFF.

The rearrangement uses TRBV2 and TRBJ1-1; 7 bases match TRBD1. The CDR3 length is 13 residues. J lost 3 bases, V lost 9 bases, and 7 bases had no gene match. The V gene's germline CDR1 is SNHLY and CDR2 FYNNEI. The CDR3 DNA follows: TGTGCCAGTGGACAGGATCAGGACACTGAAGCTTTCTTT. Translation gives CASGQDQDTEAFF.

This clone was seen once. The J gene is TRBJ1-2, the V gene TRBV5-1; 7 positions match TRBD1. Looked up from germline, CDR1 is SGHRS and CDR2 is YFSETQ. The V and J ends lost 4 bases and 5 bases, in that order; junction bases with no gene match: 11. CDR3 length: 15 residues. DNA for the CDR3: TGCGCCAGCAGCCCAAGGACAGGTCTGATGTATGGCTACACCTTC. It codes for CASSPRTGLMYGYTF.

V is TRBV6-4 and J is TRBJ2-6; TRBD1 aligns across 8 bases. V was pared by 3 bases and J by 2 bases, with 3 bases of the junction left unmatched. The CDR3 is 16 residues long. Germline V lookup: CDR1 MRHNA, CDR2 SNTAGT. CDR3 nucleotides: TGTGCCAGCAGTGAAACAGGGGGTACTGGGGCCAACGTCCTGACTTTC. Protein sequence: CASSETGGTGANVLTF.

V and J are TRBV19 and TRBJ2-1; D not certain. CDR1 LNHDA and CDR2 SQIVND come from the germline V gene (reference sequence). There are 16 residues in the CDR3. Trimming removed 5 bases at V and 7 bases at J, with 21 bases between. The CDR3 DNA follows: TGTGCCAGTAGTTCCCAGTTAGCCCTTGTTAGTAATGAGCAGTTCTTC. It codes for CASSSQLALVSNEQFF.

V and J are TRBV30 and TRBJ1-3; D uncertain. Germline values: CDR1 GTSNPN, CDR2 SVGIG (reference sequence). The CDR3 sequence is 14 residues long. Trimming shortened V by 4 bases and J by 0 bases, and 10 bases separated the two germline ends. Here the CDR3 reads CAWTEVSSGNTIYF. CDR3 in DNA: TGTGCCTGGACCGAAGTCAGCTCTGGAAACACCATATATTTT.

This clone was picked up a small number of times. The CDR3 is CASSSGSGMGGELFF. For the CDR3, the DNA is TGTGCCAGCAGCTCCGGGAGCGGGATGGGCGGGGAGCTGTTTTTT. The V gene is TRBV11-3, the J gene TRBJ2-2, with 7 bases identical to TRBD2. Trimming removed 4 bases from V and 7 bases from J; junction bases left unmatched: 9. The CDR3 consists of 15 residues. CDR1 is SGHNT and CDR2 is YENEEA in the germline V gene.

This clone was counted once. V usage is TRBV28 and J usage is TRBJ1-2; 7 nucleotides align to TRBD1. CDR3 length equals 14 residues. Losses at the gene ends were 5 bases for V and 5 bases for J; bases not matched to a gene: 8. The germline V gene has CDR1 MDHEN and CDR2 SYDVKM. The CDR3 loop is CASSQGVVSYGYTF. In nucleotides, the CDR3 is TGTGCCAGCAGTCAGGGGGTAGTTAGTTATGGCTACACCTTC.

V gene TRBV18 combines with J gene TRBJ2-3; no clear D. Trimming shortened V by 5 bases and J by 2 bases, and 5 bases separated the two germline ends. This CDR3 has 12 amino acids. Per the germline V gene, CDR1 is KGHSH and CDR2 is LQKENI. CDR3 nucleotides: TGTGCCAGCTCAGCCTACACAGATACGCAGTATTTT. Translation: CASSAYTDTQYF.

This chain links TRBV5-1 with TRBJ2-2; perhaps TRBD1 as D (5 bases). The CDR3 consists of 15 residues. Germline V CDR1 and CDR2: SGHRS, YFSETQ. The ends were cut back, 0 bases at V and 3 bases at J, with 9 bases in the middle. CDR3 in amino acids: CASSLGQWDTGELFF. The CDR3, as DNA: TGCGCCAGCAGCTTGGGACAGTGGGACACCGGGGAGCTGTTTTTT.

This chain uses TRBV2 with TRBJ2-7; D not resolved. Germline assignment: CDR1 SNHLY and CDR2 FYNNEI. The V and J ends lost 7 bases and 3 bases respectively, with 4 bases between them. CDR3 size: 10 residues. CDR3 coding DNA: TGTGCCAGCACTTTCTACGAGCAGTACTTC. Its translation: CASTFYEQYF.

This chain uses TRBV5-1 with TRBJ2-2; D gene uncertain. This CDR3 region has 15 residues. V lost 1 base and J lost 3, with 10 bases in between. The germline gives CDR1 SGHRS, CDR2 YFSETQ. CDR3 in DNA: TGCGCCAGCAGCTTGTATCGGGCGGACACCGGGGAGCTGTTTTTT. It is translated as CASSLYRADTGELFF.

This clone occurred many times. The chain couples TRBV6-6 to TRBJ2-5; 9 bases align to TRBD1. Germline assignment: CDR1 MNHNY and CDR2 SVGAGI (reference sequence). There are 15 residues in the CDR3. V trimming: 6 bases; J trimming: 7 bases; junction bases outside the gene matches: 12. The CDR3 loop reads CASSTGGGERGTQYF. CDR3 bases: TGTGCCAGCAGCACAGGGGGCGGAGAAAGAGGGACCCAGTACTTC.

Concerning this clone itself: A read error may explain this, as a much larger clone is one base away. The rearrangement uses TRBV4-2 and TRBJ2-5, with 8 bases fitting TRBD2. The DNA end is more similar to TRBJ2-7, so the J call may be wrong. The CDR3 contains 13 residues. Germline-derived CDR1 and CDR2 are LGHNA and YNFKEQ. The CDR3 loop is CASSLREGYEQYF. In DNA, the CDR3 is TGTGCCAGCAGTCTCCGGGAGGGCTACGAGCAGTACTTC.